This T cell receptor beta chain was sequenced for a study of blood T cell repertoires in COVID-19 (dated by TCRdb to 2018 to 2020). About the study as a whole: The collaborator samples originated in the United States, Italy and Spain and spanned the acute and convalescent phases of COVID-19. The material from the prospective study consisted of cDNA or gDNA derived from T cells, B-cell-depleted T cells, or PBMCs. The dataset comprised deeply sampled blood TCRbeta repertoires from subjects exposed to, actively infected with, or recovered from COVID-19. The repertoires were released in a freely available public database meant as a resource for research on the immune response to SARS-CoV-2. Samples came from the ongoing ImmuneRACE study (first 160 participants) plus 1,254 subjects from 6 global collaborators. Nearly every sample came with metadata listing a de-identified subject ID, COVID-19 status, age in years and sex. Where available, HLA class I and class II types were taken from metadata supplied by the sample provider and were not determined by assay-based typing. Study-wide conclusions, independent of this receptor: The amount of clinical and demographic metadata varied by source and participant and was provided uncurated.

The immunoSEQ Assay, a bias-controlled multiplex PCR, was used to amplify TCRbeta CDR3 regions from genomic DNA. The authors processed their data as follows. The number of nucleated cells in each sample was estimated by amplification of reference gene primers within the assay. To quantify the absolute abundance of each unique TCRbeta CDR3 rearrangement, sequence reads were collapsed and filtered. For each sample, productive Simpson clonality was calculated by taking the square root of Simpson's diversity index across productive rearrangements. Here the immuneACCESS table is served through TCRdb, limited to in-frame sequences with V and J called. Missing clones are a known gap in these copies; in checked studies unresolved V genes cover under half, and the rest lacks a known reason. V and J calls and clone size come straight from that table; D and trimming were deduced from the DNA. The sample contains 120,000 to 150,000 clones, 80% to 85% of them found a single time. The ten largest clones capture about 38% of the sample.

Whole blood was collected in K2EDTA tubes by collaborating institutions according to the institutions' own protocols. For TCRbeta analysis, collaborator samples were shipped as frozen whole blood, as isolated PBMCs, or as DNA extracted from either sample type. Regarding this clone: Its antigen is unknown. No per-base quality is available; no much larger clone lies one base away.

CDR1 and CDR2 were assigned from the germline V gene (reference sequence) as SGHNT and YYREEE. Here V drops 5 bases and J drops 7 bases, and the junction holds 7 bases not matched to any gene. There are 13 amino acids in the CDR3, from cysteine to phenylalanine inclusive. Solely the CDR3 DNA is kept, with 39 bases framed from the first base. The rearranged chain carries TRBV5-4 and TRBJ2-3, and 7 junction bases match TRBD2. The specimen sequenced was peripheral blood. The receptor's source is a human donor in a cohort sampled during active COVID-19. The CDR3 reads CASSPASGYTQYF. In nucleotide form, the sequence is TGTGCCAGCAGTCCGGCTAGCGGCTATACGCAGTATTTT. The CDR3 plus the reference TRBV5-4 and TRBJ2-3 genes for the other parts give the full variable domain: ETGVTQSPTHLIKTRGQQVTLRCSSQSGHNTVSWYQQALGQGPQFIFQYYREEENGRGNFPPRFSGLQFPNYSSELNVNALELDDSALYLCASSPASGYTQYFGPGTRLTVL.